This T cell receptor (beta chain) was recovered during a study of CD8 T cells in Susac syndrome. The V gene end was trimmed by 3 bases and the J gene end by 5 bases; junction bases not matched to a gene: 5. The germline V gene has CDR1 GTSNPN and CDR2 SVGIG (reference sequence). This CDR3 is 16 amino acids long. Random hexamers primed reverse transcription of about 0.45 to 1 ug RNA. TCRdb called the immunoSEQ multiplex PCR reads again in MiXCR, with one record for every CDR3 protein. The sample has around 120,000 distinct CDR3 sequences, about 92% seen once. Included as multiple sclerosis controls were treatment-naive patients who had stable or active relapsing-remitting disease.

Material for sequencing was CD4+ T cells from PBMCs. This clonotype was obtained from a human donor with multiple sclerosis. The chain couples TRBV30 to TRBJ2-1; 15 bases are shared with TRBD2. CDR3 sequence: CAWRGGTSGGNNEQFF. CDR3 coding DNA: TGTGCCTGGAGGGGAGGGACTAGCGGGGGGAACAATGAGCAGTTCTTC.